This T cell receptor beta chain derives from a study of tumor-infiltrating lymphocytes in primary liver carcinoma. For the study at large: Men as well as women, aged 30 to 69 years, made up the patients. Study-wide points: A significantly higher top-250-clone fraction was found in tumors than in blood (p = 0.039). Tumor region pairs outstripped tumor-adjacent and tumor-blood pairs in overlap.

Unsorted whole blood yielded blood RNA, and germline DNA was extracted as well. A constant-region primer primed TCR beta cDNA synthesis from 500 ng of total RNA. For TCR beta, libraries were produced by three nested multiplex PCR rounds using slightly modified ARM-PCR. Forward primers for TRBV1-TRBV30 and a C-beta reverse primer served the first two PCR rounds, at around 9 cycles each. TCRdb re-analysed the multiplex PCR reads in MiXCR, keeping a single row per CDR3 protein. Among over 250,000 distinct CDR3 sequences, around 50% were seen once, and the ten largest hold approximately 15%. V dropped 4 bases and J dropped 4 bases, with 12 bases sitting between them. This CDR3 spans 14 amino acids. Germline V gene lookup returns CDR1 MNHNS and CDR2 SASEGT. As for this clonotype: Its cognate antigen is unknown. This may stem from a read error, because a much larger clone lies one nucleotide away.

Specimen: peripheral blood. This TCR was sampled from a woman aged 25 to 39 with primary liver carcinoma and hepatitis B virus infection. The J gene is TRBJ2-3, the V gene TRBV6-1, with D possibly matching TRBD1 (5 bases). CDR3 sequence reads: CASSVAGWPDTQYF. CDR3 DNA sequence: TGTGCCAGCAGTGTGGCAGGGTGGCCAGATACGCAGTATTTT.